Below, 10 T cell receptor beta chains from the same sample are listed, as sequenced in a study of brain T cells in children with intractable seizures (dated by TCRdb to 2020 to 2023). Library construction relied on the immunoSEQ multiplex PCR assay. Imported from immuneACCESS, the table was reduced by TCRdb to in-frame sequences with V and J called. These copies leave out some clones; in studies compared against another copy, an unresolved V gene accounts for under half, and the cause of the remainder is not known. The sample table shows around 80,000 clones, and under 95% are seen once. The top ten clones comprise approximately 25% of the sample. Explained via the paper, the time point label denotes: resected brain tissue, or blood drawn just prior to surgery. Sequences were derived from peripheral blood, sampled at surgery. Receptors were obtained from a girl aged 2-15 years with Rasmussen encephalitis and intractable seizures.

CDR3 loop: CASSSGPYEQYF. CDR3 sequence (DNA): TGTGCCAGCAGCTCTGGACCCTACGAGCAGTACTTC. The V call is TRBV28, the J call TRBJ2-7; D not certain. The CDR3 has 12 amino acids. Per germline, CDR1 MDHEN and CDR2 SYDVKM. With 6 bases removed from V and 2 bases from J, the gap between germline ends came to 8 bases.

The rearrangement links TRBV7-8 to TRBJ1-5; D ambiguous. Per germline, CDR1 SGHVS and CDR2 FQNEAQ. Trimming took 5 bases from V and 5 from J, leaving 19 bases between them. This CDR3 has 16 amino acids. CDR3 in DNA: TGTGCCAGCAGCCCCGGCCCGGGATCCTTTGATCAGCCCCAGCATTTT. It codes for CASSPGPGSFDQPQHF.

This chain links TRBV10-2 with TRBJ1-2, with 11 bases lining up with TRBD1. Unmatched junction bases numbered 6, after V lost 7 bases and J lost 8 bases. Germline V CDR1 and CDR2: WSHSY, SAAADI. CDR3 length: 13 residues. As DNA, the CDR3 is TGCGCCAGCACCCCGGGACAGGGGGGAGGCTACACCTTC. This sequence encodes CASTPGQGGGYTF.

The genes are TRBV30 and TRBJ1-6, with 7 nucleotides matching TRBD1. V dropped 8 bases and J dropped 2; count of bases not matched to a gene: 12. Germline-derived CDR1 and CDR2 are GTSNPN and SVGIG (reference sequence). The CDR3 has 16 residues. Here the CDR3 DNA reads TGTGCCGGCCAACCCCCGACAGGGCCCTATAATTCACCCCTCCACTTT. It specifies CAGQPPTGPYNSPLHF.

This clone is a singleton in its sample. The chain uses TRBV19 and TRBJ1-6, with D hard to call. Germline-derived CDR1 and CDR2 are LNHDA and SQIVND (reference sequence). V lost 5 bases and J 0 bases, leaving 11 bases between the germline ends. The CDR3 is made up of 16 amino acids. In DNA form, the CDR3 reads TGTGCCAGTAGTCGGACCCCGAGCTCCTATAATTCACCCCTCCACTTT. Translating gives CASSRTPSSYNSPLHF.

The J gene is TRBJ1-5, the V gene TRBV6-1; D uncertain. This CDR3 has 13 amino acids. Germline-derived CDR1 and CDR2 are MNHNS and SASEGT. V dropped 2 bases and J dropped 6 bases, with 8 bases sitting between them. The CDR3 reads CASSENLSQPQHF. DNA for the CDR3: TGTGCCAGCAGTGAAAATTTGAGTCAGCCCCAGCATTTT.

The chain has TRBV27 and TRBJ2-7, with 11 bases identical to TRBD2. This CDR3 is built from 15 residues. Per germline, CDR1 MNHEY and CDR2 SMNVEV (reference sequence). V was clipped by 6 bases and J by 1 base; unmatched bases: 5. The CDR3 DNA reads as TGTGCCAGCAGCTCTGGGACTAGCGGTTCCTACGAGCAGTACTTC. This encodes CASSSGTSGSYEQYF.

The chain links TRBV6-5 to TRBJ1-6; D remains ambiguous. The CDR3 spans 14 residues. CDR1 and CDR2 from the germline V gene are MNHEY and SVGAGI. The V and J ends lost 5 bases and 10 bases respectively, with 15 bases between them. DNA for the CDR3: TGTGCCAGCAGTCCGGGTCCGGTGGGCTCACCCCTCCACTTT. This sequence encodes CASSPGPVGSPLHF.

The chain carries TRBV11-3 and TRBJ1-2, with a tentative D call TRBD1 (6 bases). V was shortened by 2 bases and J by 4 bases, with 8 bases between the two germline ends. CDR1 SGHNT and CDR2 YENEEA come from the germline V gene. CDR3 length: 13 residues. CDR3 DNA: TGTGCCAGCAGCTTACCCAGGGGCTATGGCTACACCTTC. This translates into CASSLPRGYGYTF.

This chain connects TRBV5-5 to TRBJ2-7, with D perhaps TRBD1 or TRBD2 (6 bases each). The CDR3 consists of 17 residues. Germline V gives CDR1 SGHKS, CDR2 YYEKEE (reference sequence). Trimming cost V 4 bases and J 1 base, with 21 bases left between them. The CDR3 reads CASSVPEDSGPSYEQYF. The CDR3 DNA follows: TGTGCCAGCAGCGTCCCCGAGGACAGCGGGCCATCCTACGAGCAGTACTTC.